The next 5 T cell receptor beta chains were all read from a single sample in a study of T cell responses to AZD1222 COVID-19 vaccine. Using immunoSEQ multiplex PCR, the repertoire was profiled, and TCRdb retains in-frame clones only, with some absent. Here the sample spans approximately 150,000 clones, around 93% being singletons. The specimen was peripheral blood, collected on day 0 of AZD1222 vaccination. The receptors here all came from an adult in good health.

V and J are TRBV19 and TRBJ2-2; 10 bases agree with TRBD1. The junction had 13 bases not matched to a gene; V was cut back by 5 bases and J by 4 bases. The germline CDR1 and CDR2 sequences are LNHDA and SQIVND (reference sequence). The CDR3 covers 18 residues. The chain's CDR3 is CASSFPPGDRGATGELFF. CDR3 DNA sequence: TGTGCCAGTAGTTTCCCCCCAGGGGACAGGGGTGCCACCGGGGAGCTGTTTTTT.

The count of this clone is one. This chain joins TRBV19 and TRBJ2-7; no clear D gene. V was pared by 2 bases and J by 7 bases, with 18 bases between. Looked up from germline, CDR1 is LNHDA and CDR2 is SQIVND (reference sequence). CDR3 length equals 15 residues. The CDR3 coding sequence is TGTGCCAGTAGTATAATTGGACGAGTCCACGGAGAGCAGTACTTC. Amino acids: CASSIIGRVHGEQYF.

The chain links TRBV7-2 to TRBJ2-1; 8 bases are shared with TRBD2. The V and J ends lost 5 bases and 1 base, in that order; junction bases with no gene match: 4. There are 15 residues in the CDR3. Germline lookup yields CDR1 SGHTA and CDR2 FQGNSA. The CDR3 protein is CASSLSGNSYNEQFF. CDR3 coding DNA: TGTGCCAGCAGCCTTAGCGGGAATTCCTACAATGAGCAGTTCTTC.

This clone was detected only once. V and J are TRBV4-2 and TRBJ2-1, with D tentatively TRBD2 (6 bases). From germline, CDR1 is LGHNA and CDR2 YNFKEQ. The length of the CDR3 is 17 residues. Trimming stripped 3 bases from V and 8 bases from J, with 23 bases between. The CDR3 sequence is CASSHHSGRPAGDEQFF. CDR3 DNA sequence: TGTGCCAGCAGCCACCACTCCGGCCGTCCAGCGGGCGATGAGCAGTTCTTC.

The chain combines TRBV19 with TRBJ1-3, with D possibly TRBD1 on 5 matching bases. Between the trimmed V and J ends, which lost 3 bases and 2 bases, there was a span of 17 bases. Germline CDR1 reads LNHDA; CDR2 reads SQIVND (reference sequence). The CDR3 contains 17 residues. The DNA of the CDR3 is TGTGCCAGTAGTATTTTGCCAGGACAATCCGCTGGAAACACCATATATTTT. It encodes CASSILPGQSAGNTIYF.